This entry is about one T cell receptor (beta chain). Its antigen is not identified. The data stem from a study of glioma-infiltrating T cells after dendritic cell vaccination. Before vaccination, two weeks after the third vaccination, and at progression, PBMC were collected. V trimming: 5 bases; J trimming: 5 bases; junction bases outside the gene matches: 8. The CDR3 loop spans 17 amino acids. The germline V gene has CDR1 SGHAT and CDR2 FQNNGV. Regarding the study as a whole: TCR clonality showed no direct relationship with survival.

Libraries were prepared by immunoSEQ multiplex PCR; TCRdb keeps only in-frame clonotypes and omits some of them. Seen here are fewer than 50,000 clones, approximately 85% observed once, and the top ten hold about an eighth. The clonotype originates from a human donor with glioblastoma. The input for sequencing was blood, taken before dendritic cell vaccination. The V and J genes are TRBV11-2 and TRBJ2-3; 15 bases agree with TRBD2. Written as DNA, the CDR3 is TGTGCCAGCAGCCAGGCCGGACTAGCGGGAGGGAGAGATACGCAGTATTTT. Residues: CASSQAGLAGGRDTQYF.